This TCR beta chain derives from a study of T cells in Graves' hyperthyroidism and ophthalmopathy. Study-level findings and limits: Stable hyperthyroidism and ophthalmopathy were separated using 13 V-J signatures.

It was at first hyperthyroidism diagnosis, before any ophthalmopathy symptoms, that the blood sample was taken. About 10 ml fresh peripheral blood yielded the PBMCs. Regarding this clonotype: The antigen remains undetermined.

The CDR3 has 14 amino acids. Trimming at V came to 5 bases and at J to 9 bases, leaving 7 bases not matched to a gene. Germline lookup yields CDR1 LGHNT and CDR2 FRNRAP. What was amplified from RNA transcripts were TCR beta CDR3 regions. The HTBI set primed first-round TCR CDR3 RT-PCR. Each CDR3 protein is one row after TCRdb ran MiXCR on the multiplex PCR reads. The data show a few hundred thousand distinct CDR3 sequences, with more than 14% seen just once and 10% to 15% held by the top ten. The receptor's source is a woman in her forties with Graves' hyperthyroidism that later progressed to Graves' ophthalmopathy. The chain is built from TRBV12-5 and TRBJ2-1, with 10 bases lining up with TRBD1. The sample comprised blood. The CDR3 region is CASGLDRGTIEQFF. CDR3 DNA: TGTGCTAGTGGTCTGGACAGGGGGACGATTGAGCAGTTCTTC.